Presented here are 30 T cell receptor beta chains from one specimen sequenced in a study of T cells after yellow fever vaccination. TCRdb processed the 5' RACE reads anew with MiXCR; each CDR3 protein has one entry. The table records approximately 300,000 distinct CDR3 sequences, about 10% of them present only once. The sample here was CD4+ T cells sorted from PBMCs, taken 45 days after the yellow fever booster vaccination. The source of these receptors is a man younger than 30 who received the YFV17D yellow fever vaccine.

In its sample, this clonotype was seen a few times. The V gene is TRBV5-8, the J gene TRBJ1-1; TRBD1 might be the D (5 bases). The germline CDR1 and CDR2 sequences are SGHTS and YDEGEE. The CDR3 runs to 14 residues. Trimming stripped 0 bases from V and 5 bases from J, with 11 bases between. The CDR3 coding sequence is TGTGCCAGCAGCTTGGGCAGGGCAAGTACTGAAGCTTTCTTT. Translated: CASSLGRASTEAFF. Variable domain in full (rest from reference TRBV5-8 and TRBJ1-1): EAGVTQSPTHLIKTRGQQATLRCSPISGHTSVYWYQQALGLGLQFLLWYDEGEERNRGNFPPRFSGRQFPNYSSELNVNALELEDSALYLCASSLGRASTEAFFGQGTRLTVV.

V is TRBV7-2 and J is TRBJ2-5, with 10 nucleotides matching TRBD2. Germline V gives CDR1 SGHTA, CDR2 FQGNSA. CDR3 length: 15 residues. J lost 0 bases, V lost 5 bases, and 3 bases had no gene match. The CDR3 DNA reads TGTGCCAGCAGCCCTAGCGGGGGCTACCAAGAGACCCAGTACTTC. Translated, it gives CASSPSGGYQETQYF.

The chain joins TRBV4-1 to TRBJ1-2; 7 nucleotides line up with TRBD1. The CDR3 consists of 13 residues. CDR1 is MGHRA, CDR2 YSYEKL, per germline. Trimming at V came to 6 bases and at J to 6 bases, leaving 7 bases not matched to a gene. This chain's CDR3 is CASSPDREHGYTF. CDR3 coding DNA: TGCGCCAGCAGTCCCGACAGGGAACATGGCTACACCTTC.

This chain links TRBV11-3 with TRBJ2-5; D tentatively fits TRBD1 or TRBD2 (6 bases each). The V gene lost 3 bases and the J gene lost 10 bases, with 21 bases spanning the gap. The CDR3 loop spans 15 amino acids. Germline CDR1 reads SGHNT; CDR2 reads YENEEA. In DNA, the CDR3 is TGTGCCAGCAGCTTTGGTGGGGGGCAAGGAGTAATCCAGTACTTC. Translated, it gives CASSFGGGQGVIQYF.

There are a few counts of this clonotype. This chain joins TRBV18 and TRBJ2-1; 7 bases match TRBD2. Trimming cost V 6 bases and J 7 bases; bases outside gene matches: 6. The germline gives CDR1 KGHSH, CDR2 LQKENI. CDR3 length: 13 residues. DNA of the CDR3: TGTGCCAGCTCTTCGGTGGGGGGGAATGAGCAGTTCTTC. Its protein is CASSSVGGNEQFF.

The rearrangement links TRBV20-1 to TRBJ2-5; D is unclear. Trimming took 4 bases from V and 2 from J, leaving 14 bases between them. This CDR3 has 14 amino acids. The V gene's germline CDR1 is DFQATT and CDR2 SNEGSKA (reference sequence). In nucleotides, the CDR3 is TGCAGTGCTATGAAACCAAACTCTCAAGAGACCCAGTACTTC. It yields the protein CSAMKPNSQETQYF.

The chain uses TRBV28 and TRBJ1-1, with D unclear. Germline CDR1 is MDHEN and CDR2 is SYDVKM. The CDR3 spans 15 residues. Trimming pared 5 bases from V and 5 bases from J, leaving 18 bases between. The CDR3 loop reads CASSPTKPIRTEAFF. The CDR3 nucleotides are TGTGCCAGCAGTCCCACAAAGCCAATTAGAACTGAAGCTTTCTTT.

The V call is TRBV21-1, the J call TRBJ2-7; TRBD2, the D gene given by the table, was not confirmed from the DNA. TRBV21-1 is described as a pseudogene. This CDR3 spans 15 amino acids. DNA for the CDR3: TGTGCCGGCAGCAAAAACCGGGACTGGCGGTACGAGCAGTACTTC. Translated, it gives CAGSKNRDWRYEQYF.

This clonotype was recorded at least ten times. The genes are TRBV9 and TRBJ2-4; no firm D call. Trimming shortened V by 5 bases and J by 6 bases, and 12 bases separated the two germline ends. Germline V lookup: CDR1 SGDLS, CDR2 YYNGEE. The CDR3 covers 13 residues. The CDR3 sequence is CASSTGRVNIQYF. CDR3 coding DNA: TGTGCCAGCAGTACCGGACGGGTAAACATTCAGTACTTC. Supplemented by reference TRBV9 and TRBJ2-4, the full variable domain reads DSGVTQTPKHLITATGQRVTLRCSPRSGDLSVYWYQQSLDQGLQFLIQYYNGEERAKGNILERFSAQQFPDLHSELNLSSLELGDSALYFCASSTGRVNIQYFGAGTRLSVL.

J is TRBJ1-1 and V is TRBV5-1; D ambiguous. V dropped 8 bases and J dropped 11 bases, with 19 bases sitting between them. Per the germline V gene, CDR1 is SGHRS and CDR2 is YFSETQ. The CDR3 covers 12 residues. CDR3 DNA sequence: TGCGCCAGGCCGGGGTACGGGGAACGTGCTTTCTTT. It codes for CARPGYGERAFF.

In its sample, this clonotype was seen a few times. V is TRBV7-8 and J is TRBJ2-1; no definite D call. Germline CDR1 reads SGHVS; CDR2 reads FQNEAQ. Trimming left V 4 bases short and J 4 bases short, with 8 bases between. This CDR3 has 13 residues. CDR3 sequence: CASSSDEYNEQFF. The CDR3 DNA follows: TGTGCCAGCAGCTCTGACGAATACAATGAGCAGTTCTTC. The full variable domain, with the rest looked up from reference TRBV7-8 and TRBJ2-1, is GAGVSQSPRYKVAKRGQDVALRCDPISGHVSLFWYQQALGQGPEFLTYFQNEAQLDKSGLPSDRFFAERPEGSVSTLKIQRTQQEDSAVYLCASSSDEYNEQFFGPGTRLTVL.

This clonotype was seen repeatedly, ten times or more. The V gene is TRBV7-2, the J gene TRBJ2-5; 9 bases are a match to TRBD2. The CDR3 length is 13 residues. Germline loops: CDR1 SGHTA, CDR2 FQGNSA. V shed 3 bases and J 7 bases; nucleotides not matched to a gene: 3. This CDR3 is CASSFEAGGTQYF. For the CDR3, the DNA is TGTGCCAGCAGCTTCGAAGCGGGGGGGACCCAGTACTTC.

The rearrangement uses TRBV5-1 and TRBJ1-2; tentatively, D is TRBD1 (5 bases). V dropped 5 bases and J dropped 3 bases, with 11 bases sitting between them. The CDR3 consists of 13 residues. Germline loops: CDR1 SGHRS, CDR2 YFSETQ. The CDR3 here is CASRRGIDYGYTF. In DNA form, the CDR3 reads TGCGCCAGCAGAAGGGGTATCGACTATGGCTACACCTTC.

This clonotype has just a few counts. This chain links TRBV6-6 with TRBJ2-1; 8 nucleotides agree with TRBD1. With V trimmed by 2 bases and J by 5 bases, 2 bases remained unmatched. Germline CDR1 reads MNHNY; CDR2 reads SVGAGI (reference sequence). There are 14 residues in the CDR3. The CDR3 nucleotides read TGTGCCAGCAGTTACGCAGGGGGCAACAATGAGCAGTTCTTC. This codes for CASSYAGGNNEQFF.

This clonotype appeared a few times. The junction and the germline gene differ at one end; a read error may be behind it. CDR3 coding DNA: TGTGCTAGCAGCTTAGGACGGCCTGGGGCCGGGGAGCTGTTTTTT. The encoded protein is CASSLGRPGAGELFF. The V call is TRBV7-7, the J call TRBJ2-2; no definite D call. The CDR3 totals 15 residues. Germline-derived CDR1 and CDR2 are SSHAT and FNYEAQ (reference sequence).

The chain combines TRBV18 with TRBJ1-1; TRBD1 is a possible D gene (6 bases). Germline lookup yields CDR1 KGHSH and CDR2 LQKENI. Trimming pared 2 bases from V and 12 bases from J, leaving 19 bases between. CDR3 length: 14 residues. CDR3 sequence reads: CASSPRQEEAETFF. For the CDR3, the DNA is TGTGCCAGCTCACCAAGACAGGAAGAAGCCGAAACTTTCTTT.

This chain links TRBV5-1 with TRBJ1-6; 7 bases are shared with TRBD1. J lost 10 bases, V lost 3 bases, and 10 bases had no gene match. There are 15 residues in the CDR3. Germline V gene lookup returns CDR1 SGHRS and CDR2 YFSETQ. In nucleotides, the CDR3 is TGCGCCAGCAGCTCACAGGGGAATGGAGGGTCACCCCTCCACTTT. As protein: CASSSQGNGGSPLHF.

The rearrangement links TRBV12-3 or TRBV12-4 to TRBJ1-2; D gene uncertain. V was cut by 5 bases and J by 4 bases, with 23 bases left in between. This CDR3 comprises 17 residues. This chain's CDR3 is CASSNPAVWGSVYGYTF. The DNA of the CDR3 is TGTGCCAGCAGTAACCCCGCAGTGTGGGGTTCGGTCTATGGCTACACCTTC.

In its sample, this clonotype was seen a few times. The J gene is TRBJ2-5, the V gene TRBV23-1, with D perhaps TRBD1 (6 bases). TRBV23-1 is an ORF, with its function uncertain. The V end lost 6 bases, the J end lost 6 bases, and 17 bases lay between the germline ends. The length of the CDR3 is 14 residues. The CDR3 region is CASSPQGWAKTQYF. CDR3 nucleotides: TGCGCCAGCAGCCCACAGGGCTGGGCCAAGACCCAGTACTTC.

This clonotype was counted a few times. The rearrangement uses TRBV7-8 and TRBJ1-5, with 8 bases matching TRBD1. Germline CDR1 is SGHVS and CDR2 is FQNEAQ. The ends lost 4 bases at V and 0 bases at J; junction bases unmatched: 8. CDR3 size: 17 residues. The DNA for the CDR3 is TGTGCCAGCAGCTCGAGACAGGGGTCAATTAGCAATCAGCCCCAGCATTTT. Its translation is CASSSRQGSISNQPQHF.

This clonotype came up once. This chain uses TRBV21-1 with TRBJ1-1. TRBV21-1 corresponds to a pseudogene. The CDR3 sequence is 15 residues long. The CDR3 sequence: CASSKVERRGTEAFF. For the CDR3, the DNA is TGTGCCAGCAGCAAAGTGGAAAGGCGGGGAACTGAAGCTTTCTTT.

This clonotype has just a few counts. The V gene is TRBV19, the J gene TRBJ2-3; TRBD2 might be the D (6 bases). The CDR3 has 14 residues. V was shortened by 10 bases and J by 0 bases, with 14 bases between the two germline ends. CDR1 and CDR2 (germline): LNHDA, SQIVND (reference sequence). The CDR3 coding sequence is TGTGCCACTTCGAGGAGGGAGAGCACAGATACGCAGTATTTT. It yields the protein CATSRRESTDTQYF.

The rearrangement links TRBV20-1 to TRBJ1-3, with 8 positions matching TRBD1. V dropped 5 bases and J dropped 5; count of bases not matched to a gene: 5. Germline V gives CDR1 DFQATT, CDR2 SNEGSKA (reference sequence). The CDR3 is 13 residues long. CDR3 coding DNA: TGCAGTGCTTTAGGACAGGGCAGAAACACCATATATTTT. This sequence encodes CSALGQGRNTIYF.

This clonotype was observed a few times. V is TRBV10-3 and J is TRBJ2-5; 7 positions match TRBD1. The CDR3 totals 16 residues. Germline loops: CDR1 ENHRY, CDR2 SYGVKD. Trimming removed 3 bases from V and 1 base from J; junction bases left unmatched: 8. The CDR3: CAISDPTRGRQETQYF. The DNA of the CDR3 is TGTGCCATCAGTGACCCGACGAGGGGGCGCCAAGAGACCCAGTACTTC.

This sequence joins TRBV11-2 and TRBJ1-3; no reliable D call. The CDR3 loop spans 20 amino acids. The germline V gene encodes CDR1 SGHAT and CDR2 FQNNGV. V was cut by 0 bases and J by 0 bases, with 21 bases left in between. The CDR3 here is CASSLDLAPISTSSGNTIYF. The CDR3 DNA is TGTGCCAGCAGCTTAGATCTCGCACCGATTTCAACAAGCTCTGGAAACACCATATATTTT. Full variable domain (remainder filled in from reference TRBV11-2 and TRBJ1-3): EAGVAQSPRYKIIEKRQSVAFWCNPISGHATLYWYQQILGQGPKLLIQFQNNGVVDDSQLPKDRFSAERLKGVDSTLKIQPAKLEDSAVYLCASSLDLAPISTSSGNTIYFGEGSWLTVV.

The CDR3 nucleotides are TGTGCCAGCAGCCATGGGCCCGCAGAGACCCAGTACTTC. Its protein product is CASSHGPAETQYF. This chain links TRBV14 with TRBJ2-5; D gene unclear. Germline V lookup: CDR1 SGHDN, CDR2 FVKESK. V was trimmed by 3 bases and J by 4 bases, leaving 9 bases between them. This CDR3 has 13 amino acids.

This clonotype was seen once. The CDR3 loop reads CASSALRASTDTQYF. The CDR3 DNA reads TGTGCCAGCAGCGCACTCCGAGCCAGCACAGATACGCAGTATTTT. The V and J genes are TRBV9 and TRBJ2-3; D not certain. The CDR3 contains 15 residues. The germline CDR1 and CDR2 sequences are SGDLS and YYNGEE. Trimming took off 3 bases at V and 0 bases at J, with 11 bases between the two ends.

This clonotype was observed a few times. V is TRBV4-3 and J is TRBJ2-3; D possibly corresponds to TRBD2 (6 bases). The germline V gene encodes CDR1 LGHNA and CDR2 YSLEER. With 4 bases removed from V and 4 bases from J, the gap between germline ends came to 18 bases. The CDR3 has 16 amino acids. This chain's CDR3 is CASSLGGRNKADTQYF. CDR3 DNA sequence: TGCGCCAGCAGCCTGGGGGGACGCAACAAAGCAGATACGCAGTATTTT.

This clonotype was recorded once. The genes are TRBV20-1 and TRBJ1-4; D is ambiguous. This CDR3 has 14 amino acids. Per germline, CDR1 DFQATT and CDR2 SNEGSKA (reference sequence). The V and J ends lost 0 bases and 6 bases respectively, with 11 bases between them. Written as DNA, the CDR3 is TGCAGTGCTAGAGATCAAGGTTCGGATGAAAAACTGTTTTTT. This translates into CSARDQGSDEKLFF.

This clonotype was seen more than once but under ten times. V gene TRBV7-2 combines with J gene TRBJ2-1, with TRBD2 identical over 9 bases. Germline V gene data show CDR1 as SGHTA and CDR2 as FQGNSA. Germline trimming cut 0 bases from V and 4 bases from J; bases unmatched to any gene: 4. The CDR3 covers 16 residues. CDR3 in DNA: TGTGCCAGCAGCTTAGCGAGTAGCGGGGGATACAATGAGCAGTTCTTC. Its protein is CASSLASSGGYNEQFF.